The T cell receptor (beta chain) under discussion was sequenced for a study of cytomegalovirus exposure and HLA in healthy donors. About the study: Tens of millions of unique TCR sequences came from HLA-typed donors in an early release.

Amplification used 60 Vbeta primers and 13 Jbeta primers. Data came from immunoSEQ multiplex PCR; TCRdb stores just in-frame clones and leaves some out. The table for this sample gives approximately 100,000 clones. Study conclusions and caveats: In a later analysis, HLA-associated TCR beta chains were more clonally expanded than equally common others. An apparent linkage of common viral pathogens to several of the most significant clusters emerged in a later analysis. Apparent HLA restriction characterized most CMV-associated TCR beta chains in a later analysis.

V was clipped by 3 bases and J by 8 bases, with 11 bases between them. The CDR3 runs 13 residues. The germline CDR1 and CDR2 sequences are MNHEY and SMNVEV (reference sequence). As regards this clone: Its antigen is not identified.

The sequenced sample was PBMCs. This clonotype was sampled from a man aged 35-49 years in good health and CMV-seronegative. V gene TRBV27 combines with J gene TRBJ1-5; D might be TRBD1 (6 bases). The CDR3 region has the DNA TGTGCCAGCAGTTTCTTGACAGGCGAGCCCCAGCATTTT. This gives the protein CASSFLTGEPQHF.